A selection of T cell receptor beta chains follows, all from one sample in a study of cytomegalovirus exposure and HLA in healthy donors. Assay: immunoSEQ multiplex PCR; the TCRdb copy retains only in-frame clones and omits some. The sample lists 90,000 to 100,000 clones; around 72% were seen once. The sample consisted of PBMCs. These TCRs come from a male donor in good health and CMV-seronegative. CDR3s include the opening cysteine and the closing phenylalanine or tryptophan.

TRBJ1-3,TRBV2,CASSVVAGNTIYF
TRBJ1-5,TRBV7-9,CASSRGEPVATQPQHF
TRBJ2-2,TRBV7-9,CASSPDRAGELFF
TRBJ1-1,TRBV11-2,CASSPGAMNTEAFF
TRBJ1-5,TRBV27,CASSLDRWGRAQHF
TRBJ1-5,TRBV9,CASSATGTSQPQHF
TRBJ1-2,TRBV10-3,CAISVGALNRRGYTF
TRBJ2-2,TRBV9,CASSHILSAGDLANTGELFF
TRBJ2-4,TRBV5-4,CASSFVGGGNIQYF
TRBJ2-7,TRBV5-4,CASSTAGTPVEQYF
TRBJ2-7,TRBV6-6,CASSRDYISYEQYF
TRBJ2-7,TRBV28,CASSFPSGVSYEQYF
TRBJ2-7,TRBV4-3,CASSQGDYGEQYF
TRBJ1-1,TRBV5-1,CASSTDRGRVTEAFF
TRBJ1-5,TRBV27,CASSFTGAGQPQHF
TRBJ2-3,TRBV11-3,CASSLTSGKSDTQYF
TRBJ1-1,TRBV28,CASRRRRAFF
TRBJ2-5,TRBV4-1,CASSQYGQVPSTQYF
TRBJ2-1,TRBV19,CASSIVGSGMLSSYNEQFF
TRBJ2-7,TRBV5-1,CASSRGEDRSEQYF
TRBJ1-4,TRBV6-1,CASMDRGEENEKLFF
TRBJ2-2,TRBV4-2,CASSQVGTSDTGELFF
TRBJ2-3,TRBV7-3,CASSLYAGETDTQYF
TRBJ2-5,TRBV5-1,CASSLAGGRQETQYF
TRBJ2-3,TRBV5-6,CASSPVSTDTQYF
TRBJ1-3,TRBV5-4,CASSPGQGAGFGNTIYF
TRBJ1-1,TRBV5-4,CASSLETLAGTEAFF
TRBJ2-7,TRBV21-1,CASSKDGRGFSYEQYF
TRBJ1-5,TRBV29-1,CSVEGGSNQPQHF
TRBJ2-2,TRBV6-1,CASSETTGNTGELFF
TRBJ1-5,TRBV11-2,CASSLGGGNQPQHF
TRBJ1-5,TRBV19,CASSTTGGQQPQHF
TRBJ2-5,TRBV28,CASSLDRGRETQYF
TRBJ2-7,TRBV4-2,CASSQTFTSGSYEQYF
TRBJ2-7,TRBV30,CAWMDRDSYEQYF
TRBJ2-3,TRBV27,CASSRRQGRPDTQYF
TRBJ2-3,TRBV5-4,CASSPRQGTDTQYF
TRBJ2-5,TRBV27,CASSPGLAVGTQYF
TRBJ2-2,TRBV7-3,CASSPSSGFNTGELFF
TRBJ2-3,TRBV18,CASSPSLLRGLAGALTDTQYF
TRBJ2-5,TRBV15,CATSRGTISETQYF
TRBJ1-2,TRBV28,CASSSPSRGRYGYTF
TRBJ1-2,TRBV28,CASTQGLTVYGYTF
TRBJ1-5,TRBV18,CASSTGVTANQPQHF
TRBJ2-2,TRBV9,CASSVGSLTGAGELFF
TRBJ1-3,TRBV27,CASTITGSGNTIYF
TRBJ2-1,TRBV27,CASSPPGLARYNEQFF
TRBJ2-1,TRBV5-8,CASSFGTLSSSYNEQFF
TRBJ2-7,TRBV5-1,CASSRSRDTREQYF
TRBJ2-1,TRBV5-1,CASSYDSYNEQFF
TRBJ2-7,TRBV7-9,CASSARTGAYEQYF
TRBJ2-1,TRBV5-1,CASSPLADPRYNEQFF
TRBJ2-7,TRBV30,CASTRGPLYEQYF
TRBJ2-1,TRBV4-2,CASSQEREAYNEQFF
TRBJ2-5,TRBV19,CASSTTGAETQYF
TRBJ1-5,TRBV5-1,CASSLTAREGPYSNQPQHF
TRBJ2-7,TRBV4-3,CASSQGIGTGSYEQYF
TRBJ2-2,TRBV7-3,CASSPVGGEYTGELFF